These T cell receptor beta chains were read from a single sample in a study of regulatory T cells in long-lasting Graves disease. A single record per CDR3 protein comes from TCRdb applying MiXCR to the multiplex PCR reads. The top ten hold about 20% of the sample, which has under 300,000 distinct CDR3 sequences, 15% to 20% seen once. The sequences come from peripheral blood mononuclear cells (PBMCs), collected at new diagnosis, from a patient treated with antithyroid drugs. These receptors were obtained from a female donor with Graves disease. The CDR3 runs from the conserved cysteine through the conserved F or W. D genes are given only for firm matches. Size is omitted from some rows. Given values are once, few, many or a class for expanded clones.

DNA: TGTGCCACCAGGGGGGCTAGCGGGAGAAGGGAGACCCAGTACTTC
CDR3: CATRGASGRRETQYF
J: TRBJ2-5
V: TRBV15
size: many
D: TRBD2

DNA: TGTGCCAGCAGTGAAGGTCTGGCGGGAGGCGAGCAGTTCTTC
CDR3: CASSEGLAGGEQFF
J: TRBJ2-1
V: TRBV6-1
size: many
D: TRBD2

DNA: TGTGCCAGCAGTAAACGGACAGGATCCGGTCAGCCCCAGCATTTT
CDR3: CASSKRTGSGQPQHF
J: TRBJ1-5
V: TRBV2
size: NA
D: TRBD1

DNA: TGTGCCAGCAGTGTCCTAGCGGGAGAGGCGACCCAGTACTTC
CDR3: CASSVLAGEATQYF
J: TRBJ2-5
V: TRBV6-2/TRBV6-3
size: few
D: TRBD2

DNA: TGCAGTGCTAGAGATTATGCGGATGAGCAGTTCTTC
CDR3: CSARDYADEQFF
J: TRBJ2-1
V: TRBV20-1
size: few
D: NA

DNA: TGTGCCGTCTGGCGGGGGGAATACAATGAGCAGTTCTTC
CDR3: CAVWRGEYNEQFF
J: TRBJ2-1
V: TRBV28
size: many
D: TRBD2

DNA: TGTGCCAGCCGACAGGGAGGGGGCTACGAGCAGTACTTC
CDR3: CASRQGGGYEQYF
J: TRBJ2-7
V: TRBV2
size: many
D: NA

DNA: TGTGCCAGCAGGCCGGGACTAGCGGGAGTAGAGCAGTTCTTC
CDR3: CASRPGLAGVEQFF
J: TRBJ2-1
V: TRBV11-2
size: NA
D: TRBD2

DNA: TGTGCCAGCGCAAGGGCCAGGGGCAATTCACCCCTCCACTTT
CDR3: CASARARGNSPLHF
J: TRBJ1-6
V: TRBV6-2/TRBV6-3
size: many
D: NA

DNA: TGTGCCAGCAGTCGAAAGGACTACTCCTCCGCAGATACGCAGTATTTT
CDR3: CASSRKDYSSADTQYF
J: TRBJ2-3
V: TRBV6-1
size: few
D: NA

DNA: TGCAGTGCTAGTATTAGCACAGATACGCAGTATTTT
CDR3: CSASISTDTQYF
J: TRBJ2-3
V: TRBV20-1
size: many
D: NA

DNA: TGTGCCAGCAGCTTGGGGTCCCCCCCAGGGACCAATGAGCAGTTCTTC
CDR3: CASSLGSPPGTNEQFF
J: TRBJ2-1
V: TRBV7-3
size: many
D: NA

DNA: TGTGCCAGCAGATCTAGGACAGGGGGAAACACTGAAGCTTTCTTT
CDR3: CASRSRTGGNTEAFF
J: TRBJ1-1
V: TRBV2
size: many
D: TRBD1

DNA: TGTGCCACCAGCAGTTTAGCGGGCGGATCCTACAATGAGCAGTTCTTC
CDR3: CATSSLAGGSYNEQFF
J: TRBJ2-1
V: TRBV15
size: many
D: TRBD2

DNA: TGTGCCAGCAGCTCGATGGGACAGGGGGGCACAGATACGCAGTATTTT
CDR3: CASSSMGQGGTDTQYF
J: TRBJ2-3
V: TRBV7-8
size: once
D: TRBD1

DNA: TGTGCCAGCAGACCCGGCAGCGTCCAAGAGACCCAGTACTTC
CDR3: CASRPGSVQETQYF
J: TRBJ2-5
V: TRBV5-5
size: many
D: NA

DNA: TGCAGTGCTAGAGATCTACAGTTTGACGAGCAGTACTTC
CDR3: CSARDLQFDEQYF
J: TRBJ2-7
V: TRBV20-1
size: many
D: NA

DNA: TGCAGTGCTAGAGCAGGGGTAGAGACCCAGTACTTC
CDR3: CSARAGVETQYF
J: TRBJ2-5
V: TRBV20-1
size: NA
D: NA

DNA: TGTGCCAGCAGTGAAGAGGGACAACCCGGTGAGACCCAGTACTTC
CDR3: CASSEEGQPGETQYF
J: TRBJ2-5
V: TRBV2
size: many
D: NA

DNA: TGTGCCAGCAGCCAACCCCCGGGGGATACGCAGTATTTT
CDR3: CASSQPPGDTQYF
J: TRBJ2-3
V: TRBV5-4
size: NA
D: NA